Described below is a single T cell receptor beta chain sequence and its context. Sequencing was performed with immunoSEQ multiplex PCR; in TCRdb, only in-frame clones are kept and a portion is missing. The table lists about 46,000 clones, roughly 89% of them singletons. The data were obtained in a study of Tregs in tolerant kidney transplant recipients. This CDR3 is 16 amino acids long. Trimming left V 0 bases short and J 1 base short, with 13 bases between. The germline V gene encodes CDR1 SGHDT and CDR2 YYEEEE. Sequencing input: Tregs from blood. The TCR comes from a human donor in good health. The rearrangement joins TRBV5-6 to TRBJ2-5; D is uncertain. DNA for the CDR3: TGTGCCAGCAGCTTGGTAGGCAGGAAGATCCAAGAGACCCAGTACTTC. This encodes CASSLVGRKIQETQYF.